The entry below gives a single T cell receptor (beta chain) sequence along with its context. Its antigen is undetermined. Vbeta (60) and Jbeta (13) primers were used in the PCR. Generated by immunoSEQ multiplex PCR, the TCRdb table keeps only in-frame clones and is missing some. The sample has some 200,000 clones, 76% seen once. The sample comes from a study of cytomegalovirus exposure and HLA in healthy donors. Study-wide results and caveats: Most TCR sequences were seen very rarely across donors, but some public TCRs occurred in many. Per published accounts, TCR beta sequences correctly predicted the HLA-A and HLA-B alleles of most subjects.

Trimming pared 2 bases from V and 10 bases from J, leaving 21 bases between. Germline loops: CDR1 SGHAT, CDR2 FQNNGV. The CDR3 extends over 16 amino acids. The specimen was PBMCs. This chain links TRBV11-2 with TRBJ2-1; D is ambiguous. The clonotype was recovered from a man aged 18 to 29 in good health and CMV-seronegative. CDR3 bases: TGTGCCAGCAGCTTATTTATCGACTCCCTCTTCGGGGAGCAGTTCTTC. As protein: CASSLFIDSLFGEQFF.